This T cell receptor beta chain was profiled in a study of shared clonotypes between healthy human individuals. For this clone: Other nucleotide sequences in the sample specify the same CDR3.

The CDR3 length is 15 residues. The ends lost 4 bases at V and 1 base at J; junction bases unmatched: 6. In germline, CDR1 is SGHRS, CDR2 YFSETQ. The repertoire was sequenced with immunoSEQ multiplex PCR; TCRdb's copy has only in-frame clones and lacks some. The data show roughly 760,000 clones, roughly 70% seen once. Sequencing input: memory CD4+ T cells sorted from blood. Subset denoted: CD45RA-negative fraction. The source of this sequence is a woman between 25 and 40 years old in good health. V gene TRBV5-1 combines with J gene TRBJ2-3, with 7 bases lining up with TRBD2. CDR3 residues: CASSRGGGGTDTQYF. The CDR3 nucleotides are TGCGCCAGCAGCCGCGGGGGAGGGGGCACAGATACGCAGTATTTT.